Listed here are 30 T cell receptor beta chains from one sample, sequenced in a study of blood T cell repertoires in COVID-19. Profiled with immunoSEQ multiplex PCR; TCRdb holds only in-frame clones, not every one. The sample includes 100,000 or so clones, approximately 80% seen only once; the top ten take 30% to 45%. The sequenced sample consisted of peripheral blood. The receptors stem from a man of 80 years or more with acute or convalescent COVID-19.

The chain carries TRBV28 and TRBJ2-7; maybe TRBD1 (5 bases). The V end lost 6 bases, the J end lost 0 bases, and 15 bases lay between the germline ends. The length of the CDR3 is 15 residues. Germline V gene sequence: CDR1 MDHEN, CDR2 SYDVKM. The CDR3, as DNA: TGTGCCAGCAGCCCTTCCGACAGAAGCTCCTACGAGCAGTACTTC. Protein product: CASSPSDRSSYEQYF.

CDR3 sequence (DNA): TGTGCCAGCAGCCCCTCCGGTACGCAGTATTTT. Amino acids: CASSPSGTQYF. The rearrangement uses TRBV9 and TRBJ2-3; no definite D call. The germline V and J ends were trimmed by 4 bases and 8 bases, with 8 bases remaining between them. The CDR3 contains 11 residues. CDR1 and CDR2 (germline): SGDLS, YYNGEE. Together with reference TRBV9 and TRBJ2-3, the CDR3 gives the full variable domain: DSGVTQTPKHLITATGQRVTLRCSPRSGDLSVYWYQQSLDQGLQFLIQYYNGEERAKGNILERFSAQQFPDLHSELNLSSLELGDSALYFCASSPSGTQYFGPGTRLTVL.

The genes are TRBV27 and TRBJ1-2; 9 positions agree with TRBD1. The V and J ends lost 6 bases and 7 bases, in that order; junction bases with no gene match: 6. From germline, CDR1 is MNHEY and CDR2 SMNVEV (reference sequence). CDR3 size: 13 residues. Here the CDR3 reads CASRGTGGGGYTF. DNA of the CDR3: TGTGCCAGCAGGGGAACAGGGGGCGGTGGCTACACCTTC.

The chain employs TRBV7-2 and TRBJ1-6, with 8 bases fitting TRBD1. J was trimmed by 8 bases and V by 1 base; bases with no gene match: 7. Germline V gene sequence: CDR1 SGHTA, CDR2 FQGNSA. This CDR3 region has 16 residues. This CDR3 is CASSLGQGFGYSPLHF. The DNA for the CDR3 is TGTGCCAGCAGCTTAGGACAGGGGTTTGGTTATTCACCCCTCCACTTT.

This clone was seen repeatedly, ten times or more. The CDR3 loop reads CASSLIQGPGRDEQFF. CDR3 sequence (DNA): TGTGCCAGCAGTTTAATACAGGGGCCGGGCCGCGATGAGCAGTTCTTC. The chain employs TRBV27 and TRBJ2-1, with 7 positions matching TRBD1. The CDR3 loop spans 16 amino acids. Germline CDR1 MNHEY, CDR2 SMNVEV (reference sequence). The V and J ends lost 2 bases and 8 bases, in that order; junction bases with no gene match: 12.

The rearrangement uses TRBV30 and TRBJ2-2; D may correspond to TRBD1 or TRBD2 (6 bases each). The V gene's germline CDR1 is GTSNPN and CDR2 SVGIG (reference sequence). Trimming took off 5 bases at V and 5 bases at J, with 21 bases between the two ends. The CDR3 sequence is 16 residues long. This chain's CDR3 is CAWGRSQGSGTGELFF. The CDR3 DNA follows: TGTGCCTGGGGGAGGTCCCAGGGGTCGGGGACCGGGGAGCTGTTTTTT.

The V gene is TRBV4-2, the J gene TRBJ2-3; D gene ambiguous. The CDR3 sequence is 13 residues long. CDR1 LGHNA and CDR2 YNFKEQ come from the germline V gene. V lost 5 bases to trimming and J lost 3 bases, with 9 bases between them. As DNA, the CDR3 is TGTGCCAGCAGCTCCTCGGGTACAGATACGCAGTATTTT. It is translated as CASSSSGTDTQYF.

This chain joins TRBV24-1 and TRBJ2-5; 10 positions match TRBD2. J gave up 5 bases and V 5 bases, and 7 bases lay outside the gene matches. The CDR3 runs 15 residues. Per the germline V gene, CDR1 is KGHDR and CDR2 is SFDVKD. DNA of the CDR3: TGTGCCACCAGTGCGGCTAGCGGGAGTGGCGAGACCCAGTACTTC. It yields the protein CATSAASGSGETQYF.

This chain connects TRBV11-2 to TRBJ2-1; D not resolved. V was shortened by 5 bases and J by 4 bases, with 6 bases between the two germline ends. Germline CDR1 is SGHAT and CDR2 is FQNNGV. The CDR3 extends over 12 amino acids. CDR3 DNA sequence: TGTGCCAGCAGCCCAAAATACAATGAGCAGTTCTTC. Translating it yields CASSPKYNEQFF.

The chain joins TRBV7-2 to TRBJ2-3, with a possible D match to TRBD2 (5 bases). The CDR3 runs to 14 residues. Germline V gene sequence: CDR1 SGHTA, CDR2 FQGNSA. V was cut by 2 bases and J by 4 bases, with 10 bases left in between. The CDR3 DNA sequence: TGTGCCAGCAGCTTAATGGGCGGGTCAGATACGCAGTATTTT. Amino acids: CASSLMGGSDTQYF.

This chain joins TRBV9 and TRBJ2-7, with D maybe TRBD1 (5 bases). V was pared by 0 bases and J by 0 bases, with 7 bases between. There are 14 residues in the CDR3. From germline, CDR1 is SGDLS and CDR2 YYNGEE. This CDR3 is CASSVGRGSYEQYF. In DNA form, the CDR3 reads TGTGCCAGCAGCGTAGGAAGGGGCTCCTACGAGCAGTACTTC. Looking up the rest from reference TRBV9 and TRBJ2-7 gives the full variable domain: DSGVTQTPKHLITATGQRVTLRCSPRSGDLSVYWYQQSLDQGLQFLIQYYNGEERAKGNILERFSAQQFPDLHSELNLSSLELGDSALYFCASSVGRGSYEQYFGPGTRLTVT.

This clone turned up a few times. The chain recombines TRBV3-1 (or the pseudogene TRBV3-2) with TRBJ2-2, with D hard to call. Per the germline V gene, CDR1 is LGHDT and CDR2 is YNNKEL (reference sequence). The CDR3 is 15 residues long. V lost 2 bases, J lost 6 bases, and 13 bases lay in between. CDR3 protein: CASSQSWAAPGELFF. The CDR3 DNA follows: TGTGCCAGCAGCCAATCTTGGGCAGCTCCCGGGGAGCTGTTTTTT.

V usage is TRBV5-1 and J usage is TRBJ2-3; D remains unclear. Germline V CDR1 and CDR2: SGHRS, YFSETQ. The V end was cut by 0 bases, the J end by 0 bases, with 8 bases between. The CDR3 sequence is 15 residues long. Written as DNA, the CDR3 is TGCGCCAGCAGCTTGGTGTTAGCTAGCACAGATACGCAGTATTTT. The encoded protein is CASSLVLASTDTQYF.

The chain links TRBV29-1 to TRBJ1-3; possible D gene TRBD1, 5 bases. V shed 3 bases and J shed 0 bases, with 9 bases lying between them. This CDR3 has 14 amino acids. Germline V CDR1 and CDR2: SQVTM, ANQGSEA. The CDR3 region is CSVEGTYSGNTIYF. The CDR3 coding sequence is TGCAGCGTTGAGGGGACTTACTCTGGAAACACCATATATTTT.

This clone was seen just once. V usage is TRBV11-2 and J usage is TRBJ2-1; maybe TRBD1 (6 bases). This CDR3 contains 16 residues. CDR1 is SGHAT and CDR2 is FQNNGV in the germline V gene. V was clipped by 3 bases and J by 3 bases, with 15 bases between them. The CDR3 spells CASSFHSATGYNEQFF. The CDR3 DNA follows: TGTGCCAGCAGCTTCCACTCGGCGACAGGCTACAATGAGCAGTTCTTC. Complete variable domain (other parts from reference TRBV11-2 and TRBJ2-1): EAGVAQSPRYKIIEKRQSVAFWCNPISGHATLYWYQQILGQGPKLLIQFQNNGVVDDSQLPKDRFSAERLKGVDSTLKIQPAKLEDSAVYLCASSFHSATGYNEQFFGPGTRLTVL.

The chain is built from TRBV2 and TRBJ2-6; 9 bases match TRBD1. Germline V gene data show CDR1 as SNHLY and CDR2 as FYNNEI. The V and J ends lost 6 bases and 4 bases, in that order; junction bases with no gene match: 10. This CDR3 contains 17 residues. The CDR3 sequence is CASRGPGTGRGANVLTF. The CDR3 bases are TGTGCCAGCAGGGGTCCCGGGACAGGGAGAGGGGCCAACGTCCTGACTTTC.

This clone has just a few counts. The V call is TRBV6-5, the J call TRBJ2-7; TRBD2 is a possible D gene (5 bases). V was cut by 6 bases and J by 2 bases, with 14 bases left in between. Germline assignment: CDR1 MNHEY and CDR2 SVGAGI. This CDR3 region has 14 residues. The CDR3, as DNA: TGTGCCAGCAGCTACGCCGGGAAGGCCTACGAGCAGTACTTC. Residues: CASSYAGKAYEQYF.

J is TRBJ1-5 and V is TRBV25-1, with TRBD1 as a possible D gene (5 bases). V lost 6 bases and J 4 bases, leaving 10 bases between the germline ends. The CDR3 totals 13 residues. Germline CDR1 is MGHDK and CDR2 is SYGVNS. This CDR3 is CASSAQGNQPQHF. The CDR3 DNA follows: TGTGCCAGCAGCGCGCAGGGAAATCAGCCCCAGCATTTT.

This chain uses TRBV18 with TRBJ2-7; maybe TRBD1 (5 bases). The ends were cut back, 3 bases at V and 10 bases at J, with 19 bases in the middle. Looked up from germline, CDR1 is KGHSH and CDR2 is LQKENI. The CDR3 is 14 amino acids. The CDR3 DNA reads TGTGCCAGCTCACCCTTAGACCAGGGAACGGAACAGTACTTC. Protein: CASSPLDQGTEQYF.

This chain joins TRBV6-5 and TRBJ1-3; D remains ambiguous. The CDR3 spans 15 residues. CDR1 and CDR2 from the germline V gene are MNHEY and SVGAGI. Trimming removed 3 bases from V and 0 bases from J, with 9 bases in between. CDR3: CASSYSASSGNTIYF. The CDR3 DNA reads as TGTGCCAGCAGTTATAGTGCGAGCTCTGGAAACACCATATATTTT.

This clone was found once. CDR3 amino acids: CASSYKLDSGETQYF. CDR3 sequence (DNA): TGTGCCAGCAGCTACAAACTGGACAGTGGAGAGACCCAGTACTTC. The V and J genes are TRBV7-8 and TRBJ2-5; D may be TRBD1 (6 bases). CDR1 is SGHVS, CDR2 FQNEAQ, per germline. The CDR3 totals 15 residues. V lost 4 bases to trimming and J lost 4 bases, with 16 bases between them.

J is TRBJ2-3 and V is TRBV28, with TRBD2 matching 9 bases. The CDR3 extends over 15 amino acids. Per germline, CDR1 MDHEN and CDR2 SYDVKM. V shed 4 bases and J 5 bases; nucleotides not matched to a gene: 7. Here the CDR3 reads CASSSREGRQDTQYF. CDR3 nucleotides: TGTGCCAGCAGTTCGCGGGAGGGCCGTCAAGATACGCAGTATTTT.

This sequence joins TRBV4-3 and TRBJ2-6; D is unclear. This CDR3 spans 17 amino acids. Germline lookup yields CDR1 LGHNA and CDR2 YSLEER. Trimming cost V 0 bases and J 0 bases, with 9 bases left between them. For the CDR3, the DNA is TGCGCCAGCAGCCAAGAGATAGAATACTCTGGGGCCAACGTCCTGACTTTC. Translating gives CASSQEIEYSGANVLTF.

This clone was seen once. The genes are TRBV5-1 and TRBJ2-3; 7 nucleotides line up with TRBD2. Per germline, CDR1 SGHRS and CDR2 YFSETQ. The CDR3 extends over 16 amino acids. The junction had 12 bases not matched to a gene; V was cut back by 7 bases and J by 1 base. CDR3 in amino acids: CASGSGRATGTDTQYF. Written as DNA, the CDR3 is TGCGCCAGCGGGTCGGGGAGGGCCACTGGCACAGATACGCAGTATTTT.

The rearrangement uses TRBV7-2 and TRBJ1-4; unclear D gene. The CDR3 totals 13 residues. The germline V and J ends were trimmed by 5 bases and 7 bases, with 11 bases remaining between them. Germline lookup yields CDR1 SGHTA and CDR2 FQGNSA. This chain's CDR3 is CASSRAEGEKLFF. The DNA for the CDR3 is TGTGCCAGCAGCCGGGCGGAGGGTGAAAAACTGTTTTTT.

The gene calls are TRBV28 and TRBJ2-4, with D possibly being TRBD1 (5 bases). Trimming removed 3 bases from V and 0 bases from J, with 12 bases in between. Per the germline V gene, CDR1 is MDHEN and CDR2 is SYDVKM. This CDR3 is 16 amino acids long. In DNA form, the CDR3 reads TGTGCCAGCAGTTTTCAGGGTTCCCTAGCCAAAAACATTCAGTACTTC. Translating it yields CASSFQGSLAKNIQYF.

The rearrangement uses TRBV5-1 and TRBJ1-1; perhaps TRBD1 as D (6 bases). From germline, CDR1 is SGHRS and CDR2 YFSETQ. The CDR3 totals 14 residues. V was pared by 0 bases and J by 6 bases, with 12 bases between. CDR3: CASSLGTASAEAFF. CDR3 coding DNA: TGCGCCAGCAGCTTGGGGACAGCGTCCGCTGAAGCTTTCTTT.

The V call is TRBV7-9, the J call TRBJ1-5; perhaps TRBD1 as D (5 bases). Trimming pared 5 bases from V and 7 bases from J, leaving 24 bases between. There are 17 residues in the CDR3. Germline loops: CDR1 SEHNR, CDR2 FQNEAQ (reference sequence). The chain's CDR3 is CASSSDYRGGARQPQHF. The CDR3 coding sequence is TGTGCCAGCAGCAGCGATTACCGCGGGGGAGCGAGGCAGCCCCAGCATTTT.

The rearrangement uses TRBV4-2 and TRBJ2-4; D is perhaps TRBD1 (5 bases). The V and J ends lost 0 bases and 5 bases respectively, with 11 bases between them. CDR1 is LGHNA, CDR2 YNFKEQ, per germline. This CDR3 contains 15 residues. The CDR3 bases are TGTGCCAGCAGCCAAGATGGGGCCAGTCAAAACATTCAGTACTTC. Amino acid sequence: CASSQDGASQNIQYF.

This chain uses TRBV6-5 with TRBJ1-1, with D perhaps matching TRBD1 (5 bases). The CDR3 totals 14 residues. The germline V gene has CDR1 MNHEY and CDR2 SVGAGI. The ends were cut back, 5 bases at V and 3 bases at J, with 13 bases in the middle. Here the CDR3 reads CASSRGGKYTEAFF. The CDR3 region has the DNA TGTGCCAGCAGTCGGGGGGGGAAATACACTGAAGCTTTCTTT.